The T cell receptor (beta chain) under discussion was sequenced for a study of T cell responses to AZD1222 COVID-19 vaccine. Clones were read by immunoSEQ multiplex PCR, and TCRdb kept only the in-frame ones, dropping some. The table lists 100,000 to 150,000 clones, 80% to 90% of them singletons. Findings and limits, study-wide: Spike was spanned by vaccine-associated CD4 TCRs, with dominance at 160-218 and 743-854. Clonal diversity was possibly underestimated, and the donors were mostly white British, with more females. Seropositivity was recorded at baseline in only 6 or 7 AZD1222 recipients. Per reports, nearly half of all spike-specific TCRs target regions that are unmutated in variants.

With regard to this clone: The antigen remains undetermined.

Material: peripheral blood, obtained on day 0 of MenACWY control vaccination. The clonotype originates from an adult in good health.

The CDR3 nucleotides read TGTGCCAGCAGCTTTGCCACTGTTGGAAACACCATATATTTT. Encoded protein: CASSFATVGNTIYF. The V call is TRBV11-3, the J call TRBJ1-3; D not resolved. Germline assignment: CDR1 SGHNT and CDR2 YENEEA. CDR3 length: 14 amino acids. Trimming pared 3 bases from V and 3 bases from J, leaving 9 bases between. The complete variable domain, with remaining parts taken from reference TRBV11-3 and TRBJ1-3, reads EAGVVQSPRYKIIEKKQPVAFWCNPISGHNTLYWYLQNLGQGPELLIRYENEEAVDDSQLPKDRFSAERLKGVDSTLKIQPAELGDSAVYLCASSFATVGNTIYFGEGSWLTVV.